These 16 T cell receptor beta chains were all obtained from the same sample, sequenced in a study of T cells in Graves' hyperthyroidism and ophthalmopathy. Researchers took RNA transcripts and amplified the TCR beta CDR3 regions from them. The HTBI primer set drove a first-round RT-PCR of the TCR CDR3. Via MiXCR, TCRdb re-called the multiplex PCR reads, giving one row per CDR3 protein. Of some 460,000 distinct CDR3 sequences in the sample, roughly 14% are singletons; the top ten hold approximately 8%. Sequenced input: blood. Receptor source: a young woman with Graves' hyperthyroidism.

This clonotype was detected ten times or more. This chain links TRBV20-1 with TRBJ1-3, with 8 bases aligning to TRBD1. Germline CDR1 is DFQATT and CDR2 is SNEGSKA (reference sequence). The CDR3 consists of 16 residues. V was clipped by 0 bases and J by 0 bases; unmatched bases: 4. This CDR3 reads CSARESTGGSGNTIYF. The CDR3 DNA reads TGCAGTGCTAGAGAATCAACAGGGGGCTCTGGAAACACCATATATTTT.

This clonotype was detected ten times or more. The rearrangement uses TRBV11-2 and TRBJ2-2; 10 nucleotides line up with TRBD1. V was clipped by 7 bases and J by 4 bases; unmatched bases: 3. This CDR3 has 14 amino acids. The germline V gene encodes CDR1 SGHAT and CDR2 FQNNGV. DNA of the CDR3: TGTGCCAGCACGACAGGGGGCGGCACCGGGGAGCTGTTTTTT. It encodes CASTTGGGTGELFF.

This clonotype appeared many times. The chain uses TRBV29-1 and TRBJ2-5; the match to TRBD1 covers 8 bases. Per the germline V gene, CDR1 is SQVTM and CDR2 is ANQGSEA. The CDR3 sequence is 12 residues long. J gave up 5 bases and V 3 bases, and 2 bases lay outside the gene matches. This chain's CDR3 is CSVDRGQETQYF. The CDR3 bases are TGCAGCGTTGACAGGGGGCAGGAGACCCAGTACTTC.

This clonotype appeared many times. CDR3 region: CAWRAFGAFDEQFF. In DNA form, the CDR3 reads TGTGCCTGGCGGGCCTTCGGGGCCTTTGATGAGCAGTTCTTC. The chain uses TRBV30 and TRBJ2-1; D may correspond to TRBD1 or TRBD2 (5 bases each). Deletions cut 5 bases from V and 8 bases from J, with 19 bases between. Germline CDR1 reads GTSNPN; CDR2 reads SVGIG (reference sequence). This CDR3 has 14 residues.

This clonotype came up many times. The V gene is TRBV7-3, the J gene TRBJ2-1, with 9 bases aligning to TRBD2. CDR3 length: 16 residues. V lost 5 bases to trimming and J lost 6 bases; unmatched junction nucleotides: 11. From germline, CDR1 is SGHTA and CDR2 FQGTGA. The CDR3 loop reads CASSPSRASGTNEQFF. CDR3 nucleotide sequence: TGTGCCAGCAGCCCCTCTAGGGCTAGCGGGACCAATGAGCAGTTCTTC.

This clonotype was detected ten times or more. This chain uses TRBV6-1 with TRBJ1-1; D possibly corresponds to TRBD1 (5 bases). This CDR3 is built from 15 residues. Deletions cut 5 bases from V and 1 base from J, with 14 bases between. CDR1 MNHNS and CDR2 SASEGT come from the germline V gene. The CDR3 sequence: CASSSQGNPNTEAFF. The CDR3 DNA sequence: TGTGCCAGCAGTTCTCAGGGAAATCCGAACACTGAAGCTTTCTTT.

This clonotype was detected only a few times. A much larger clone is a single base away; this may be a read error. The CDR3 sequence is CAWTPSTDTQHF. In DNA form, the CDR3 reads TGTGCCTGGACCCCTAGCACAGATACGCAGCATTTT. The rearrangement joins TRBV30 to TRBJ2-3; D ambiguous. With the DNA end fitting TRBJ1-5 better, the J assignment may be wrong. The CDR3 length is 12 residues. The germline V gene has CDR1 GTSNPN and CDR2 SVGIG (reference sequence).

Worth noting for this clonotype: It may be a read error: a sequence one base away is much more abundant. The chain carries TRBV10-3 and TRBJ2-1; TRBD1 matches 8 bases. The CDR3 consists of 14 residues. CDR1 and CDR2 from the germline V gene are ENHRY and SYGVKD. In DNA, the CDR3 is TGTGCCATCAGTGTGAGACAGGGGCTCGATGAGCAGCTCTTC. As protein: CAISVRQGLDEQLF.

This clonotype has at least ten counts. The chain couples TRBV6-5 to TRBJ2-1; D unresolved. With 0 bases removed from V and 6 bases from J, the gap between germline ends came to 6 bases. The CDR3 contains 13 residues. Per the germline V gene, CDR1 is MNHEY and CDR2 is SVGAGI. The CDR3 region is CASSYSVRNEQFF. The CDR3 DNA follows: TGTGCCAGCAGTTACTCGGTGCGCAATGAGCAGTTCTTC.

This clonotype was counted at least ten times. CDR3 region: CASSERSTNYGYTF. The CDR3 DNA reads as TGTGCCAGCAGTGAACGCAGTACTAACTATGGCTACACCTTC. The J gene is TRBJ1-2, the V gene TRBV2; D uncertain. The CDR3 consists of 14 residues. Germline CDR1 reads SNHLY; CDR2 reads FYNNEI. The ends were cut back, 2 bases at V and 0 bases at J, with 7 bases in the middle.

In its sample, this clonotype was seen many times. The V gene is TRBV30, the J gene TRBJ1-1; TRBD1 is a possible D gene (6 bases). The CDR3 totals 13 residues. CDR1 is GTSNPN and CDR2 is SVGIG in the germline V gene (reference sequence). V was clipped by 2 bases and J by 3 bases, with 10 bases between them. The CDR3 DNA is TGTGCCTGGAGTAAACGACAGGACACTGAAGCTTTCTTT. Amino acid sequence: CAWSKRQDTEAFF.

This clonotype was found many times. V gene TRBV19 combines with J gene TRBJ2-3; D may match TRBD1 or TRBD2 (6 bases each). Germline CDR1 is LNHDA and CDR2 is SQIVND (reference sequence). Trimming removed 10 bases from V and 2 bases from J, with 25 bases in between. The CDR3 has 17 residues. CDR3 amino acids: CATAGTYSKRSTDTQYF. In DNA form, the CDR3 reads TGTGCCACCGCGGGGACATACTCCAAACGGTCCACAGATACGCAGTATTTT.

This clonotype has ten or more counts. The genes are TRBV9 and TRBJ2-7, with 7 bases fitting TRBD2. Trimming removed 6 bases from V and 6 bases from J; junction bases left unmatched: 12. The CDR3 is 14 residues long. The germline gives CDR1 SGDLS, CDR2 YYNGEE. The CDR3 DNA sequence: TGTGCCAGCACCAAAGGAGGACTAGAGGGCGAGCAGTACTTC. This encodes CASTKGGLEGEQYF. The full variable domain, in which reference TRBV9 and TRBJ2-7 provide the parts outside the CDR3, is DSGVTQTPKHLITATGQRVTLRCSPRSGDLSVYWYQQSLDQGLQFLIQYYNGEERAKGNILERFSAQQFPDLHSELNLSSLELGDSALYFCASTKGGLEGEQYFGPGTRLTVT.

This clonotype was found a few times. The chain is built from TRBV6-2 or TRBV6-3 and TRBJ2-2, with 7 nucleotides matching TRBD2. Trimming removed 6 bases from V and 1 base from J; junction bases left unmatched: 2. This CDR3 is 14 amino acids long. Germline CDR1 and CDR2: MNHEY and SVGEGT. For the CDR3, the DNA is TGTGCCAGCAGCCCTAGCGGGAACACCGGGGAGCTGTTTTTT. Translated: CASSPSGNTGELFF.

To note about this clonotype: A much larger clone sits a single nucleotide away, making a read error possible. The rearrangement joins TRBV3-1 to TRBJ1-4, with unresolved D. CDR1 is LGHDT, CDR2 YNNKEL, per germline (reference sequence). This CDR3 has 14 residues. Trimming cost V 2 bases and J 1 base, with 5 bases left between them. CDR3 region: CASSQRETNEKLFF. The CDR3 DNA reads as TGTGCCAGCAGCCAACGGGAAACTAATGAAAAACTGTTTTTT.

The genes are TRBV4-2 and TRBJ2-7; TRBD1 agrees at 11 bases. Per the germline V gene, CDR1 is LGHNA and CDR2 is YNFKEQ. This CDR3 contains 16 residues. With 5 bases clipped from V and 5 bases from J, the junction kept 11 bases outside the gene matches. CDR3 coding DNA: TGTGCCAGCAGCTTTGAATCGGGACAGGGGGTCGACGAGCAGTACTTC. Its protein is CASSFESGQGVDEQYF.